A single sample is the source of the 26 T cell receptor beta chains below, sequenced in a study of cytomegalovirus exposure and HLA in healthy donors. Primers for the PCR totalled 60 Vbeta and 13 Jbeta. Sequenced by immunoSEQ multiplex PCR; TCRdb stores in-frame clones only, minus some. The table includes approximately 100,000 clones, 71% detected once. The sequencing input was PBMCs. These receptors were collected from a female donor in good health and CMV-seronegative.

The sample holds a few counts of this clone. At one end, the junction sequence differs from germline, possibly due to a read error. The J gene is TRBJ2-7, the V gene TRBV6-5, with 7 bases lining up with TRBD2. The CDR3 is made up of 14 amino acids. Germline V gene sequence: CDR1 MNHEY, CDR2 SVGAGI. The CDR3 sequence: CATATSVPSDEQYF. The CDR3 bases are TGTGCCACTGCAACTAGCGTCCCCTCCGACGAGCAGTACTTC.

A few counts support this clone. This chain connects TRBV30 to TRBJ2-5, with 10 nucleotides matching TRBD1. The DNA end lines up better with TRBJ2-7; the J call may be wrong. Germline CDR1 and CDR2: GTSNPN and SVGIG (reference sequence). This CDR3 is 14 amino acids long. CDR3 coding DNA: TGTGCCTGGATTCCCGGGACAGGGGCCTACGAGCAGTACTTC. It specifies CAWIPGTGAYEQYF.

The chain is built from TRBV21-1 and TRBJ2-5; the table's TRBD2 call for D was not verified on the DNA. The closer fit of TRBJ2-7 to the DNA end suggests the J call may be wrong. TRBV21-1 is assigned pseudogene status. The CDR3 extends over 18 amino acids. The CDR3 loop is CASSGKIWGTSGDYEQYF. The DNA for the CDR3 is TGTGCCAGCAGCGGGAAAATATGGGGGACTAGCGGGGACTACGAGCAGTACTTC.

The chain carries TRBV19 and TRBJ1-1; D ambiguous. V was trimmed by 5 bases and J by 4 bases, leaving 11 bases between them. This CDR3 has 13 residues. Germline-derived CDR1 and CDR2 are LNHDA and SQIVND (reference sequence). The CDR3 DNA is TGTGCCAGTAGTGGCTCATATCCCACTGAAGCTTTCTTT. As protein: CASSGSYPTEAFF.

The chain is built from TRBV23-1 and TRBJ1-1; 11 nucleotides agree with TRBD1. TRBV23-1 is identified as an open reading frame with a role that is uncertain. V lost 0 bases, J lost 11 bases, and 8 bases stayed unmatched. The CDR3 sequence is 15 residues long. The DNA of the CDR3 is TGCGCCAGCAGTCAATCGACGGACAGGGGGCGATCGGCTTTCTTT. As protein: CASSQSTDRGRSAFF.

V is TRBV15 and J is TRBJ2-7; TRBD1 matches 8 bases. The CDR3 contains 14 residues. V dropped 2 bases and J dropped 3; count of bases not matched to a gene: 3. Germline CDR1 LNHNV, CDR2 YYDKDF (reference sequence). CDR3 bases: TGTGCCACCAGCAGACAGGGGGCTAGCTACGAGCAGTACTTC. Encoded protein: CATSRQGASYEQYF.

This chain joins TRBV2 and TRBJ2-7; 11 nucleotides match TRBD2. The germline gives CDR1 SNHLY, CDR2 FYNNEI. The CDR3 totals 16 residues. After removal of 4 bases from V and 5 bases from J, the junction contained 10 bases not matched to a gene. This CDR3 reads CASSVTRLAGLDEQYF. CDR3 DNA: TGTGCCAGCAGTGTAACCAGACTAGCGGGATTGGACGAGCAGTACTTC.

The CDR3 DNA follows: TGTGCCTGGGACATACAGGGGGCGCCGACAGATACGCAGTATTTT. Protein: CAWDIQGAPTDTQYF. The genes are TRBV30 and TRBJ2-3, with 9 nucleotides matching TRBD1. The CDR3 runs 15 residues. After removal of 5 bases from V and 3 bases from J, the junction contained 9 bases not matched to a gene. From germline, CDR1 is GTSNPN and CDR2 SVGIG (reference sequence).

This chain uses TRBV2 with TRBJ2-1; 7 bases line up with TRBD2. CDR1 is SNHLY, CDR2 FYNNEI, per germline. CDR3 length: 14 residues. V shed 6 bases and J 7 bases; nucleotides not matched to a gene: 9. CDR3 protein: CASRPPREWNEQFF. CDR3 DNA sequence: TGTGCCAGCAGACCCCCGCGGGAGTGGAATGAGCAGTTCTTC.

This chain links TRBV30 with TRBJ2-3; 7 nucleotides line up with TRBD2. CDR1 and CDR2 (germline): GTSNPN, SVGIG (reference sequence). This CDR3 has 14 amino acids. V was pared by 0 bases and J by 6 bases, with 6 bases of the junction left unmatched. The CDR3 coding sequence is TGTGCCTGGAGTGTCGGGGGAGGGCCTGATACGCAGTATTTT. Translation: CAWSVGGGPDTQYF. The full variable domain, rest sourced from reference TRBV30 and TRBJ2-3, is SQTIHQWPATLVQPVGSPLSLECTVEGTSNPNLYWYRQAAGRGLQLLFYSVGIGQISSEVPQNLSASRPQDRQFILSSKKLLLSDSGFYLCAWSVGGGPDTQYFGPGTRLTVL.

The chain couples TRBV11-2 to TRBJ2-7; TRBD1 agrees at 9 bases. This CDR3 contains 13 residues. Germline CDR1 reads SGHAT; CDR2 reads FQNNGV. The J segment lost 7 bases and the V segment lost 5 bases, leaving 6 bases of the junction unmatched. The DNA for the CDR3 is TGTGCCAGCAGCACACAGGGGGCTGGTGAGCAGTACTTC. This gives the protein CASSTQGAGEQYF.

The chain recombines TRBV13 with TRBJ2-1; 12 nucleotides agree with TRBD2. Losses at the gene ends were 4 bases for V and 0 bases for J; bases not matched to a gene: 10. Germline V gene data show CDR1 as PRHDT and CDR2 as FYEKMQ (reference sequence). This CDR3 has 19 residues. The CDR3 nucleotides read TGTGCCAGCAGCTCTTACCATACTAGCGGGAGGTTCTCCTACAATGAGCAGTTCTTC. Its protein is CASSSYHTSGRFSYNEQFF.

J is TRBJ1-2 and V is TRBV21-1; the table names TRBD1, a call not compared with the DNA. TRBV21-1 is flagged as a pseudogene. The CDR3 contains 16 residues. The CDR3 spells CASSSLGQDVNYGYTF. The CDR3 coding sequence is TGTGCCAGCAGCTCTCTGGGACAGGATGTAAACTATGGCTACACCTTC.

The CDR3 DNA is TGTGCCAGCAGCTTAGAGCGGCCGACCGAGCAGTACTTC. Its protein is CASSLERPTEQYF. V and J are TRBV7-2 and TRBJ2-7, with D possibly matching TRBD2 (5 bases). The CDR3 is 13 residues long. From germline, CDR1 is SGHTA and CDR2 FQGNSA. Trimming shortened V by 1 base and J by 6 bases, and 10 bases separated the two germline ends.

The chain couples TRBV7-2 to TRBJ1-4; 8 bases line up with TRBD1. CDR3 length equals 12 residues. Looked up from germline, CDR1 is SGHTA and CDR2 is FQGNSA. The V and J ends lost 5 bases and 10 bases, in that order; junction bases with no gene match: 3. The CDR3 region has the DNA TGTGCCAGCAGCCTCGACAGGGGAAAACTGTTTTTT. This encodes CASSLDRGKLFF.

The CDR3 region has the DNA TGTGCCAGCAGGGGGGCCTGGGCTGATGAAAAACTGTTTTTT. Translating it yields CASRGAWADEKLFF. The V gene is TRBV27, the J gene TRBJ1-4; D may be TRBD1 (6 bases). V dropped 6 bases and J dropped 6 bases, with 14 bases sitting between them. The CDR3 consists of 14 residues. Germline CDR1 reads MNHEY; CDR2 reads SMNVEV (reference sequence). Variable domain in full (rest from reference TRBV27 and TRBJ1-4): EAQVTQNPRYLITVTGKKLTVTCSQNMNHEYMSWYRQDPGLGLRQIYYSMNVEVTDKGDVPEGYKVSRKEKRNFPLILESPSPNQTSLYFCASRGAWADEKLFFGSGTQLSVL.

As to this clone: Other DNA sequences in the same sample also yield this CDR3. Written as DNA, the CDR3 is TGTGCCAGTAGTCTCCGGCTAGCGGTCTACGAGCAGTACTTC. It translates to CASSLRLAVYEQYF. The chain joins TRBV19 to TRBJ2-7; 7 bases align to TRBD2. The CDR3 is 14 residues long. The trim removed 5 bases at V and 3 bases at J, leaving 7 bases unmatched. Germline CDR1 is LNHDA and CDR2 is SQIVND (reference sequence).

This clone was seen more than once but under ten times. The rearrangement links TRBV19 to TRBJ1-5; maybe TRBD1 (6 bases). The V end lost 3 bases, the J end lost 5 bases, and 14 bases lay between the germline ends. Germline V gene data show CDR1 as LNHDA and CDR2 as SQIVND (reference sequence). The CDR3 is 15 residues long. The chain's CDR3 is CASSISDSPHQPQHF. The CDR3 coding sequence is TGTGCCAGTAGTATTTCGGACAGCCCCCATCAGCCCCAGCATTTT.

This chain uses TRBV7-3 with TRBJ2-3, with TRBD1 as a possible D gene (5 bases). The CDR3 covers 11 residues. Trimming removed 5 bases at V and 6 bases at J, with 6 bases between. Per germline, CDR1 SGHTA and CDR2 FQGTGA. Here the CDR3 DNA reads TGTGCCAGCAGCAAGGGGGATACGCAGTATTTT. Translating gives CASSKGDTQYF.

The J gene is TRBJ2-7, the V gene TRBV2, with TRBD1 matching 8 bases. V trimming: 6 bases; J trimming: 0 bases; junction bases outside the gene matches: 10. Germline loops: CDR1 SNHLY, CDR2 FYNNEI. The CDR3 is 16 amino acids. CDR3 in amino acids: CASRGGDRTRSYEQYF. For the CDR3, the DNA is TGTGCCAGCAGAGGAGGGGACAGGACCCGCTCCTACGAGCAGTACTTC.

In its sample, this clone was seen a few times. V gene TRBV10-3 combines with J gene TRBJ2-1; 11 bases align to TRBD2. The CDR3 contains 14 residues. Trimming at V came to 11 bases and at J to 6 bases, leaving 9 bases not matched to a gene. Germline V lookup: CDR1 ENHRY, CDR2 SYGVKD. DNA of the CDR3: TGTGCCGCCGGAGGGACTAGCGGTGTCAATGAGCAGTTCTTC. Residues: CAAGGTSGVNEQFF.

The gene calls are TRBV2 and TRBJ2-4; TRBD2 might be the D (6 bases). V gave up 7 bases and J gave up 6 bases, with 13 bases separating them. This CDR3 spans 13 amino acids. The germline gives CDR1 SNHLY, CDR2 FYNNEI. CDR3 sequence (DNA): TGTGCCAGCACTGATAGCGGCTTAAACATTCAGTACTTC. It encodes CASTDSGLNIQYF. Using reference TRBV2 and TRBJ2-4 for the parts outside the CDR3, the full variable domain is EPEVTQTPSHQVTQMGQEVILRCVPISNHLYFYWYRQILGQKVEFLVSFYNNEISEKSEIFDDQFSVERPDGSNFTLKIRSTKLEDSAMYFCASTDSGLNIQYFGAGTRLSVL.

This rearrangement joins TRBV10-3 to TRBJ2-2, with 9 bases matching TRBD1. This CDR3 has 12 amino acids. Looked up from germline, CDR1 is ENHRY and CDR2 is SYGVKD. Trimming cost V 10 bases and J 5 bases; bases outside gene matches: 2. The CDR3 protein is CATGTGTGELFF. CDR3 in DNA: TGTGCCACGGGGACAGGGACCGGGGAGCTGTTTTTT.

V usage is TRBV19 and J usage is TRBJ2-2, with D maybe TRBD2 (5 bases). V was cut by 4 bases and J by 5 bases, with 17 bases left in between. The CDR3 has 16 residues. Germline loops: CDR1 LNHDA, CDR2 SQIVND (reference sequence). The CDR3 nucleotides read TGTGCCAGTAGTACCACCCGGGAATTTGGGACCGGGGAGCTGTTTTTT. Residues: CASSTTREFGTGELFF.

The genes are TRBV5-4 and TRBJ2-7; TRBD2 aligns across 13 bases. V was pared by 0 bases and J by 7 bases, with 10 bases of the junction left unmatched. The CDR3 spans 17 residues. The V gene's germline CDR1 is SGHNT and CDR2 YYREEE (reference sequence). The CDR3 reads CASSLGAGLAGAGEQYF. Written as DNA, the CDR3 is TGTGCCAGCAGCTTGGGGGCCGGACTAGCGGGAGCGGGGGAGCAGTACTTC.

This clone was picked up a small number of times. This may be a read error, as it is one base from a much larger clone. The chain employs TRBV2 and TRBJ2-7; the D is unclear. CDR1 and CDR2 from the germline V gene are SNHLY and FYNNEI. This CDR3 is built from 11 residues. V dropped 3 bases and J dropped 4 bases, with 4 bases sitting between them. The CDR3 coding sequence is TGTGCCAGCAGTGATGAGTACGAGCAGTACTTC. Its translation: CASSDEYEQYF. The variable domain in full, with the rest retrieved from reference TRBV2 and TRBJ2-7, is EPEVTQTPSHQVTQMGQEVILRCVPISNHLYFYWYRQILGQKVEFLVSFYNNEISEKSEIFDDQFSVERPDGSNFTLKIRSTKLEDSAMYFCASSDEYEQYFGPGTRLTVT.